The entry below gives a single T cell receptor (beta chain) sequence along with its context. What it binds is not known. Using its own MiXCR run on the 5' RACE reads, TCRdb lists one record per CDR3 protein. The data show some 68,000 distinct CDR3 sequences, over 6% seen once. This entry is derived from a study of T cells after yellow fever vaccination. Across the whole study: Those fractions that held only low numbers of cells were prepared using the SMART-Seq v4 Ultra Low Input RNA kit. General study points: Weaker, the secondary response peaked sooner, at day 5 versus 15. FACS-sorted repertoires could harbor abundant contaminating bulk-population clonotypes. Reappearing after the booster were most of the clones from primary vaccination (around 96% CD4, 75% to 90% CD8).

With 5 bases removed from V and 7 bases from J, the gap between germline ends came to 12 bases. Germline V CDR1 and CDR2: SGHTA, FQGNSA. The CDR3 consists of 13 residues. This TCR came from a man aged 18 to 35 who received the YFV17D yellow fever vaccine. V and J are TRBV7-2 and TRBJ1-5, with no clear D. The material sequenced was CD8+ T cells sorted from PBMCs, taken around 45 days after the first yellow fever vaccination. CDR3 protein: CASSDIRNQPQHF. CDR3 DNA sequence: TGTGCCAGCAGCGACATACGGAACCAGCCCCAGCATTTT. Complete variable domain (other parts from reference TRBV7-2 and TRBJ1-5): GAGVSQSPSNKVTEKGKDVELRCDPISGHTALYWYRQSLGQGLEFLIYFQGNSAPDKSGLPSDRFSAERTGGSVSTLTIQRTQQEDSAVYLCASSDIRNQPQHFGDGTRLSIL.